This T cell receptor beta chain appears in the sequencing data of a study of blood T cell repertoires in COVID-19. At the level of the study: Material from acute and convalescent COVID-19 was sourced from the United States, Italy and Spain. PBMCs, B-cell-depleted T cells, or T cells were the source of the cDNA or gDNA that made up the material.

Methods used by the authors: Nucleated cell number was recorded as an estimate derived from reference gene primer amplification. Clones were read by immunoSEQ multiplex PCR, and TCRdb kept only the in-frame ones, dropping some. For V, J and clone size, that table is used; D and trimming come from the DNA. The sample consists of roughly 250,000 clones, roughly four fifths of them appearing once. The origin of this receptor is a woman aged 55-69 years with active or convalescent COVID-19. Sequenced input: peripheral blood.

The chain's CDR3 is CASSPGRRGSKEQFF. The CDR3 coding sequence is TGTGCCAGCAGCCCAGGGAGGCGGGGTAGTAAGGAGCAGTTCTTC. The chain links TRBV7-2 to TRBJ2-1, with D possibly TRBD2 on 6 matching bases. V gave up 5 bases and J gave up 10 bases, with 21 bases separating them. From germline, CDR1 is SGHTA and CDR2 FQGNSA. CDR3 length: 15 residues.